These T cell receptor beta chains were read from a single sample in a study of tumor-infiltrating lymphocytes in oesophageal squamous cell carcinoma. TCRdb re-called the PCR reads with MiXCR, one entry per CDR3 protein. Altogether roughly 20,000 distinct CDR3 sequences are present, around 40% being singletons, with the ten largest covering almost 7%. The sequencing input was blood. These receptors were taken from a male donor with esophageal squamous cell carcinoma. The CDR3 runs from the conserved cysteine through the conserved F or W. The D gene is left open where the match is weak. Where a row states a size, it is once, few, many or the class of an expanded clone; other rows omit it.

>TRBV7-3|-|few|TRBJ2-7
TGTGCCAGCAGCCCTCGGAGGGGCTACGAGCAGTACTTC
CASSPRRGYEQYF
>TRBV4-2|-|-|TRBJ2-5
TGTGCCAGCAGCCAAGCGGGGTTGGAGACCCAGTACTTC
CASSQAGLETQYF
>TRBV7-6|TRBD1|-|TRBJ2-7
TGTGCCAGCAGCTCCCCAGGGGGCTACGAGCAGTACTTC
CASSSPGGYEQYF
>TRBV3-1|TRBD2|-|TRBJ2-2
TGTGCCAGCAGCCAATTTCTAGCGGGAGATGCCGGGGAGCTGTTTTTT
CASSQFLAGDAGELFF
>TRBV24-1|TRBD1|-|TRBJ2-4
TGTGCCACCAGTGCTGACAGGGTTAATTCACCCCTCCACTTC
CATSADRVNSPLHF
>TRBV4-1|-|many|TRBJ2-1
TGCGCCAGCAGCTTTACCGTAGGGGATGGTGAGCAGTTCTTC
CASSFTVGDGEQFF
>TRBV28|TRBD1|many|TRBJ1-1
TGTGCCAGCAGTTTATCTGTGGACAGGATTCTGAACACTGAAGCTTTCTTT
CASSLSVDRILNTEAFF
>TRBV11-3|-|-|TRBJ2-1
TGTGCCAGCAGCTTGAGGGGAGCCCTCTTAAATGAGCAGTTCTTC
CASSLRGALLNEQFF
>TRBV5-1|-|many|TRBJ2-3
TGCGCCAGCAGCTTTGGGTTTCTGGGGCTTAGCACAGATACGCAGTATTTT
CASSFGFLGLSTDTQYF
>TRBV7-3|-|-|TRBJ1-1
TGTGCCAGCAGCCCTGGGGCAGGGGTTAGCAACACTGAAGCTTTCTTT
CASSPGAGVSNTEAFF
>TRBV10-3|-|many|TRBJ2-7
TGTGCCATCAGTGGCTCCTACGAGCAGTACTTC
CAISGSYEQYF
>TRBV6-8|TRBD2|-|TRBJ2-7
TGTGCCAGCAGTTGGGGACTAGCGGGACTAAGCTCCTACGAGCAGTACTTC
CASSWGLAGLSSYEQYF
>TRBV12-5|-|-|TRBJ2-2
TGTGCTAGTGGTCCTGACACGAACACCGGGGAGCTGTTTTTT
CASGPDTNTGELFF
>TRBV10-3|TRBD1|many|TRBJ1-1
TGTGCCATCAGCAACAGGGGGCGTACTGAAGCTTTCTTT
CAISNRGRTEAFF
>TRBV7-2|TRBD1|-|TRBJ1-2
TGTGCCAGCAGCGTCAGGGACAGTAACTATGGCTACACCTTC
CASSVRDSNYGYTF
>TRBV10-3|TRBD1|-|TRBJ2-1
TGTGCCATCAGCGGACAGGGAATCTACAATGAGCAGTTCTTC
CAISGQGIYNEQFF
>TRBV5-1|TRBD1|-|TRBJ1-2
TGCGCCAGCAGCAAGGAAGACAGGGATGGCTACACCTTC
CASSKEDRDGYTF
>TRBV7-9|-|medium-sized|TRBJ2-7
TGTGCCAGCAGCTTAGCTGGGGACGAGCAGTACTTC
CASSLAGDEQYF
>TRBV7-9|TRBD1|-|TRBJ1-1
TGTGCCAGCAGGCCAAGACAGGGAGGCGACACTGAAGCTTTCTTT
CASRPRQGGDTEAFF
>TRBV2|TRBD1|many|TRBJ2-5
TGTGCCAGCTCCCGGGACAGAAAAGAGACCCAGTACTTC
CASSRDRKETQYF
>TRBV6-1|-|many|TRBJ2-3
TGTGCCAGCAAATTGAAGGGACATGGGAGGGATACGCAGTATTTT
CASKLKGHGRDTQYF
>TRBV11-1|-|-|TRBJ2-1
TGTGCCAGCAGCTTAAAGGGGACTCCCTACAATGAGCAGTTCTTC
CASSLKGTPYNEQFF
>TRBV20-1|-|-|TRBJ2-1
TGCAGTGCTAGTAGGTGGGCCTACAATGAGCAGTTCTTC
CSASRWAYNEQFF
>TRBV6-1|TRBD1|many|TRBJ2-1
TGTGCCAGCAGCGCCCGGACAGGTGAGCAGTTCTTC
CASSARTGEQFF
>TRBV7-7|-|many|TRBJ1-1
TGTGCTAGCAGCAACCCCAGAATATGCACTGAAGCTTTCTTT
CASSNPRICTEAFF
>TRBV7-2|-|-|TRBJ2-1
TGTGCCAGCAGCTCTCTCAATGAGCAGTTCTTC
CASSSLNEQFF